A single sample gave rise to the 5 T cell receptor beta chains below, sequenced in a study of pediatric ulcerative colitis. One to two pinch biopsies were taken from the rectum during colonoscopy. Assay: immunoSEQ multiplex PCR; the TCRdb copy retains only in-frame clones and omits some. The table records tens of thousands of clones, around 76% of them present only once. Sequencing used gut tissue. These receptors all come from a girl aged 10-17 years with moderate ulcerative colitis.

The chain uses TRBV5-1 and TRBJ2-1, with 7 nucleotides matching TRBD2. This CDR3 comprises 17 residues. The germline gives CDR1 SGHRS, CDR2 YFSETQ. The J segment lost 1 base and the V segment lost 4 bases, leaving 11 bases of the junction unmatched. Here the CDR3 DNA reads TGCGCCAGCAGCCCCGGGGCGGGAGCGGCTTCCTACAATGAGCAGTTCTTC. Translated, it gives CASSPGAGAASYNEQFF.

The genes are TRBV27 and TRBJ2-1; 7 bases map to TRBD1. Germline V lookup: CDR1 MNHEY, CDR2 SMNVEV (reference sequence). V was pared by 2 bases and J by 6 bases, with 4 bases of the junction left unmatched. The CDR3 runs to 14 residues. CDR3 loop: CASSLGAGGNEQFF. For the CDR3, the DNA is TGTGCCAGCAGTTTAGGGGCAGGGGGCAATGAGCAGTTCTTC.

The chain is built from TRBV5-1 and TRBJ2-1, with 7 bases that match TRBD2. Germline CDR1 and CDR2: SGHRS and YFSETQ. V shed 0 bases and J 5 bases; nucleotides not matched to a gene: 2. The CDR3 consists of 14 residues. The CDR3 region is CASSLAGTNNEQFF. The CDR3, as DNA: TGCGCCAGCAGCTTGGCAGGGACTAACAATGAGCAGTTCTTC.

The CDR3 DNA reads TGTGCCAGCAGCCAAGATGGCGGGAGAAGTGAGCAGTTCTTC. It codes for CASSQDGGRSEQFF. The chain carries TRBV4-2 and TRBJ2-1; 7 bases agree with TRBD2. Looked up from germline, CDR1 is LGHNA and CDR2 is YNFKEQ. The ends lost 0 bases at V and 9 bases at J; junction bases unmatched: 5. The CDR3 length is 14 residues.

This clone occurred a few times. The CDR3 bases are TGTGCCTGGGGGGGAGCTGGGACCGGGGAGCTGTTTTTT. It yields the protein CAWGGAGTGELFF. The chain joins TRBV30 to TRBJ2-2, with D perhaps TRBD1 or TRBD2 (5 bases each). Trimming left V 5 bases short and J 5 bases short, with 12 bases between. Germline assignment: CDR1 GTSNPN and CDR2 SVGIG (reference sequence). The CDR3 sequence is 13 residues long.